The present TCR beta chain was sequenced within a study of blood T cell repertoires in COVID-19. Study as a whole: The samples span acute and convalescent COVID-19 from the United States, Italy and Spain.

This clone was picked up one time. The CDR3 consists of 14 residues. Germline CDR1 is MGHRA and CDR2 is YSYEKL. The germline V and J ends were trimmed by 7 bases and 0 bases, with 12 bases remaining between them. The method was immunoSEQ multiplex PCR; TCRdb's version includes in-frame clones alone and lacks a portion of them. The sample lists fewer than 200,000 clones; about 90% were seen once. The source material was peripheral blood. V is TRBV4-1 and J is TRBJ1-2; D uncertain. This clonotype was sampled from a man in his sixties with active or convalescent COVID-19. CDR3 residues: CASTPGGANYGYTF. For the CDR3, the DNA is TGCGCCAGCACACCGGGAGGTGCTAACTATGGCTACACCTTC.